This TCR beta chain was sequenced for a study of T-cell reconstitution after alpha-beta-depleted transplantation in children. The germline CDR1 and CDR2 sequences are SGHRS and YFSETQ. V shed 1 base and J shed 4 bases, with 6 bases lying between them. The CDR3 has 13 residues. This clonotype was recorded many times. Preparing the TCRbeta library involved the use of unique molecular identifiers. TCRdb redid the calling of the PCR reads with MiXCR, one entry per CDR3 protein. Among around 78,000 distinct CDR3 sequences listed, 13% to 15% were seen once. The TCR originated in a male patient aged 2-15 years who had a stem cell transplant for acute lymphoblastic leukemia, so the T cells may come from the graft donor. The chain links TRBV5-1 to TRBJ1-5, with no clear D. The sequences come from PBMCs, mostly from graft donor cells, collected 180 days after TCRalphabeta/CD19-depleted stem cell transplant. The CDR3, as DNA: TGCGCCAGCAGCTTGAACCCTAATCAGCCCCAGCATTTT. It translates to CASSLNPNQPQHF.